This TCR beta chain is from a study of T cell therapy after organ transplantation. Study background: T cells were expanded 2 weeks with 30 CMV class I/II epitopes.

The germline V gene encodes CDR1 GTSNPN and CDR2 SVGIG (reference sequence). V shed 2 bases and J shed 6 bases, with 14 bases lying between them. CDR3 length: 13 residues. General study findings and limits: Post-therapy reconstitution appeared to include transferred and endogenous clonotypes.

About this clone itself: Its target is not known.

Patients were solid-organ transplant recipients with drug-resistant or recurrent cytomegalovirus. Sequenced by immunoSEQ multiplex PCR; TCRdb stores in-frame clones only, minus some. The sample comprises approximately 52,000 clones, about 94% of which are singletons, and 3.1% rests with the top ten. This sample comprised CD8+ T cells from blood, obtained before autologous CMV-specific T cell therapy. This receptor was identified in a human patient who had received a solid organ transplant and had CMV disease. This chain joins TRBV30 and TRBJ2-7; D ambiguous. CDR3 amino acids: CAWSNPPTTEQYF. The CDR3, as DNA: TGTGCCTGGAGTAACCCCCCGACCACCGAGCAGTACTTC.